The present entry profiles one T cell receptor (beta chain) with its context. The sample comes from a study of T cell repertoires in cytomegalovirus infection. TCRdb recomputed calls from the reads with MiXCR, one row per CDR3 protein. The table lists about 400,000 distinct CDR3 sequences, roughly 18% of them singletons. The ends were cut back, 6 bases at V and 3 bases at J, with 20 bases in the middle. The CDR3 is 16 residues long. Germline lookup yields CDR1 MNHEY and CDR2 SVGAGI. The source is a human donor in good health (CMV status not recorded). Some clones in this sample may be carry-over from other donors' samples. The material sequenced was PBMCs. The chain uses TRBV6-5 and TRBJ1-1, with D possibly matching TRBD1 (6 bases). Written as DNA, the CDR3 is TGTGCCAGCAGGCCAACCACGTGGGGGGCGGACACTGAAGCTTTCTTT. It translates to CASRPTTWGADTEAFF.